The T cell receptor beta chain described here comes from a study of T cells in Graves' hyperthyroidism and ophthalmopathy. Overall study: Upon initial diagnosis and before any treatment, peripheral blood was collected. Study-wide points: Stable hyperthyroidism and ophthalmopathy were separated using 13 V-J signatures. Blood held most thyroid clonotypes expanded above 0.001 frequency.

Germline-derived CDR1 and CDR2 are SNHLY and FYNNEI. V was shortened by 5 bases and J by 8 bases, with 16 bases between the two germline ends. The CDR3 length is 14 residues. It was RNA transcripts that yielded the amplified TCR beta CDR3 regions. First-round RT-PCR with HTBI primers amplified the TCR CDR3 region. TCRdb redid the calling of the multiplex PCR reads with MiXCR, one entry per CDR3 protein. In the table there are hundreds of thousands of distinct CDR3 sequences, 14% of which are singletons. On this clonotype itself: Antigen unknown.

The study collected blood at first hyperthyroidism diagnosis, before any ophthalmopathy symptoms arose. This chain uses TRBV2 with TRBJ2-1, with D perhaps TRBD1 (6 bases). This TCR was sampled from a young woman with Graves' hyperthyroidism that later progressed to Graves' ophthalmopathy. Sequenced material: blood. CDR3 sequence: CASSLRGRGDEQFF. CDR3 in DNA: TGTGCCAGCAGTCTCCGGGGCAGGGGCGATGAGCAGTTCTTC.